One and the same sample provided the 21 T cell receptor beta chains below, sequenced in a study of T cell responses to AZD1222 COVID-19 vaccine. Generated by immunoSEQ multiplex PCR, the TCRdb table keeps only in-frame clones and is missing some. This table holds 55,000 to 70,000 clones, 89% found once. This material consisted of peripheral blood, taken 28 days after the second AZD1222 dose. These receptors came from an adult who received the AZD1222 COVID-19 vaccine.

The chain couples TRBV5-6 to TRBJ1-4, with unresolved D. From germline, CDR1 is SGHDT and CDR2 YYEEEE. This CDR3 has 13 residues. V was pared by 5 bases and J by 4 bases, with 9 bases between. The chain's CDR3 is CASRQLNNEKLFF. CDR3 nucleotide sequence: TGTGCCAGCAGACAGCTTAATAATGAAAAACTGTTTTTT.

The V gene is TRBV27, the J gene TRBJ2-5; 10 bases map to TRBD2. This CDR3 is built from 16 residues. Looked up from germline, CDR1 is MNHEY and CDR2 is SMNVEV (reference sequence). V shed 2 bases and J 1 base; nucleotides not matched to a gene: 4. For the CDR3, the DNA is TGTGCCAGCAGTTTAGATTGGACTAGCGGCCAAGAGACCCAGTACTTC. This sequence encodes CASSLDWTSGQETQYF.

The CDR3: CATRDSGHEQFF. CDR3 DNA: TGTGCCACCAGAGACAGTGGCCATGAGCAGTTCTTC. The chain links TRBV6-6 to TRBJ2-1, with a tentative D call TRBD1 (5 bases). There are 12 residues in the CDR3. V lost 10 bases to trimming and J lost 8 bases, with 15 bases between them. Per the germline V gene, CDR1 is MNHNY and CDR2 is SVGAGI (reference sequence).

This clone has just a few counts. The chain is built from TRBV6-5 and TRBJ1-2; the match to TRBD1 covers 9 bases. The V segment lost 6 bases and the J segment 8 bases; nucleotides outside the gene matches: 10. This CDR3 contains 14 residues. The germline CDR1 and CDR2 sequences are MNHEY and SVGAGI. This CDR3 reads CASSRRDRAGGYTF. As DNA, the CDR3 is TGTGCCAGCAGCCGACGGGACAGGGCAGGAGGCTACACCTTC.

The rearrangement uses TRBV5-1 and TRBJ2-5; 11 bases align to TRBD2. This CDR3 is built from 16 residues. The germline gives CDR1 SGHRS, CDR2 YFSETQ. Trimming took 4 bases from V and 4 from J; bases not matched to a gene: 9. The CDR3 protein is CASSVNLAGGTETQYF. In DNA form, the CDR3 reads TGCGCCAGCAGCGTGAATCTAGCGGGGGGAACAGAGACCCAGTACTTC.

This clone was detected only once. The chain joins TRBV5-4 to TRBJ2-7; D remains unclear. Germline lookup yields CDR1 SGHNT and CDR2 YYREEE (reference sequence). V lost 0 bases, J lost 2 bases, and 9 bases lay in between. The length of the CDR3 is 14 residues. The CDR3 DNA sequence: TGTGCCAGCAGCTTGGACTTCTTACCCTACGAGCAGTACTTC. This translates into CASSLDFLPYEQYF. Based on the CDR3 plus reference TRBV5-4 and TRBJ2-7, the full variable domain is ETGVTQSPTHLIKTRGQQVTLRCSSQSGHNTVSWYQQALGQGPQFIFQYYREEENGRGNFPPRFSGLQFPNYSSELNVNALELDDSALYLCASSLDFLPYEQYFGPGTRLTVT.

This rearrangement joins TRBV10-1 to TRBJ1-2; 7 bases line up with TRBD1. This CDR3 is 16 amino acids long. The ends lost 6 bases at V and 8 bases at J; junction bases unmatched: 18. Germline V lookup: CDR1 WNHNN, CDR2 SYGVQD (reference sequence). The CDR3: CASRHRTGPRFRGYTF. The CDR3 DNA is TGCGCCAGCAGACACAGGACAGGCCCCAGATTTCGGGGCTACACCTTC.

Here the CDR3 reads CASSLDRKNEKLFF. As DNA, the CDR3 is TGTGCCAGCAGCCTGGACAGAAAAAATGAAAAACTGTTTTTT. V is TRBV11-2 and J is TRBJ1-4; D perhaps matches TRBD1 (6 bases). The CDR3 is made up of 14 amino acids. The germline CDR1 and CDR2 sequences are SGHAT and FQNNGV. V gave up 5 bases and J gave up 5 bases, with 12 bases separating them.

The genes are TRBV16 and TRBJ1-2; possible D gene TRBD1, 6 bases. The germline V gene has CDR1 KGHSY and CDR2 FQNENV. This CDR3 has 11 residues. V lost 2 bases to trimming and J lost 13 bases, with 11 bases between them. This CDR3 reads CASSQRTVSTF. The CDR3 bases are TGTGCCAGCAGCCAAAGGACAGTCTCCACCTTC.

J is TRBJ2-7 and V is TRBV13; tentatively, D is TRBD1 (5 bases). From germline, CDR1 is PRHDT and CDR2 FYEKMQ (reference sequence). CDR3 length: 13 residues. The V gene lost 1 base and the J gene lost 3 bases, with 7 bases spanning the gap. CDR3 in amino acids: CASSLARGYEQYF. For the CDR3, the DNA is TGTGCCAGCAGCTTAGCAAGGGGCTACGAGCAGTACTTC.

This chain connects TRBV5-1 to TRBJ2-7, with D possibly being TRBD1 or TRBD2 (5 bases each). There are 13 residues in the CDR3. V gave up 0 bases and J gave up 7 bases, with 11 bases separating them. Germline loops: CDR1 SGHRS, CDR2 YFSETQ. The CDR3, as DNA: TGCGCCAGCAGCTTGGGACTTGAGGGGGAGCAGTACTTC. This encodes CASSLGLEGEQYF.

This clone occurred once. The chain is built from TRBV24-1 and TRBJ1-2; D gene unclear. The CDR3 length is 16 residues. V lost 5 bases and J 0 bases, leaving 15 bases between the germline ends. Looked up from germline, CDR1 is KGHDR and CDR2 is SFDVKD. CDR3 sequence reads: CATSASQADANYGYTF. Here the CDR3 DNA reads TGTGCCACCAGTGCCAGCCAGGCAGACGCTAACTATGGCTACACCTTC.

The chain has TRBV19 and TRBJ2-1; the D gene is possibly TRBD2 (7 bases). Trimming shortened V by 3 bases and J by 1 base, and 19 bases separated the two germline ends. Looked up from germline, CDR1 is LNHDA and CDR2 is SQIVND (reference sequence). The CDR3 runs 18 residues. The DNA for the CDR3 is TGTGCCAGTAGTATCTTGGGGGCCGGACTAGGGTCCTACAATGAGCAGTTCTTC. It codes for CASSILGAGLGSYNEQFF.

The chain employs TRBV2 and TRBJ1-5; D gene uncertain. Deletions cut 3 bases from V and 4 bases from J, with 7 bases between. The germline gives CDR1 SNHLY, CDR2 FYNNEI. The CDR3 length is 13 residues. The CDR3 here is CASSDRGNQPQHF. The CDR3 coding sequence is TGTGCCAGCAGTGATAGAGGGAATCAGCCCCAGCATTTT.

The J gene is TRBJ1-1, the V gene TRBV9; D is uncertain. This CDR3 spans 15 amino acids. Trimming stripped 3 bases from V and 1 base from J, with 13 bases between. The germline V gene has CDR1 SGDLS and CDR2 YYNGEE. The CDR3 here is CASSASPVQNTEAFF. The CDR3 bases are TGTGCCAGCAGCGCGTCGCCTGTCCAGAACACTGAAGCTTTCTTT.

V and J are TRBV7-6 and TRBJ2-3; D not certain. This CDR3 has 15 amino acids. The V and J ends lost 2 bases and 2 bases respectively, with 11 bases between them. CDR1 SGHVS and CDR2 FNYEAQ come from the germline V gene. Written as DNA, the CDR3 is TGTGCCAGCAGCTTATACACCAACCCCACAGATACGCAGTATTTT. It codes for CASSLYTNPTDTQYF.

J is TRBJ2-7 and V is TRBV10-3; no reliable D call. Trimming took 0 bases from V and 2 from J, leaving 11 bases between them. Germline lookup yields CDR1 ENHRY and CDR2 SYGVKD. The CDR3 is made up of 15 amino acids. This CDR3 is CAISESKSNPYEQYF. Written as DNA, the CDR3 is TGTGCCATCAGTGAGTCGAAGAGTAACCCCTACGAGCAGTACTTC.

This sequence joins TRBV12-3 or TRBV12-4 and TRBJ1-1, with D uncertain. The CDR3 loop spans 12 amino acids. Trimming took 6 bases from V and 4 from J, leaving 9 bases between them. The DNA for the CDR3 is TGTGCCAGCAGCCAAGAGGTCACTGAAGCTTTCTTT. Amino acids: CASSQEVTEAFF.

The J gene is TRBJ2-7, the V gene TRBV5-1; 11 bases align to TRBD1. J lost 1 base, V lost 2 bases, and 2 bases had no gene match. This CDR3 has 15 amino acids. CDR1 SGHRS and CDR2 YFSETQ come from the germline V gene. The CDR3 DNA reads as TGCGCCAGCAGCTTCGGGACAGGGGGGTCCTACGAGCAGTACTTC. This codes for CASSFGTGGSYEQYF. Based on the CDR3 plus reference TRBV5-1 and TRBJ2-7, the full variable domain is KAGVTQTPRYLIKTRGQQVTLSCSPISGHRSVSWYQQTPGQGLQFLFEYFSETQRNKGNFPGRFSGRQFSNSRSEMNVSTLELGDSALYLCASSFGTGGSYEQYFGPGTRLTVT.

CDR3 loop: CASSPGRTGSTYSNQPQHF. The CDR3 DNA is TGTGCCAGCAGTCCCGGGAGGACAGGATCAACGTATAGCAATCAGCCCCAGCATTTT. The rearrangement uses TRBV28 and TRBJ1-5; TRBD1 aligns across 7 bases. Germline-derived CDR1 and CDR2 are MDHEN and SYDVKM. This CDR3 comprises 19 residues. V was pared by 5 bases and J by 0 bases, with 16 bases of the junction left unmatched.

The V gene is TRBV9, the J gene TRBJ2-3, with TRBD2 matching 9 bases. The V gene end was trimmed by 1 base and the J gene end by 2 bases; junction bases not matched to a gene: 8. Germline V CDR1 and CDR2: SGDLS, YYNGEE. The CDR3 consists of 17 residues. The chain's CDR3 is CASSVSGSGGNTDTQYF. CDR3 coding DNA: TGTGCCAGCAGCGTATCCGGTAGCGGGGGTAACACAGATACGCAGTATTTT. Full variable domain (rest looked up from reference TRBV9 and TRBJ2-3): DSGVTQTPKHLITATGQRVTLRCSPRSGDLSVYWYQQSLDQGLQFLIQYYNGEERAKGNILERFSAQQFPDLHSELNLSSLELGDSALYFCASSVSGSGGNTDTQYFGPGTRLTVL.